One sample yielded the 6 T cell receptor beta chains listed below, sequenced in a study of cytomegalovirus exposure and HLA in healthy donors. PCR was performed using 60 Vbeta and 13 Jbeta primers. Assay used: immunoSEQ multiplex PCR; TCRdb lists only in-frame clones, some missing. The sample has under 150,000 clones; around 77% are singletons. The material sequenced was PBMCs. The origin of the receptors is a man aged 50 to 60 in good health and CMV-seronegative.

This sequence joins TRBV5-1 and TRBJ1-3, with TRBD1 as a possible D gene (6 bases). V was cut by 3 bases and J by 2 bases, with 12 bases left in between. Looked up from germline, CDR1 is SGHRS and CDR2 is YFSETQ. The CDR3 runs 15 residues. DNA of the CDR3: TGCGCCAGCAGCTCAGGGGTCGGGGCTGGAAACACCATATATTTT. This encodes CASSSGVGAGNTIYF. The variable domain in full, completed from reference TRBV5-1 and TRBJ1-3, reads KAGVTQTPRYLIKTRGQQVTLSCSPISGHRSVSWYQQTPGQGLQFLFEYFSETQRNKGNFPGRFSGRQFSNSRSEMNVSTLELGDSALYLCASSSGVGAGNTIYFGEGSWLTVV.

This clone has just a few counts. Other DNA sequences within the sample encode an identical CDR3. The genes are TRBV5-4 and TRBJ2-7, with 11 bases matching TRBD1. CDR3 size: 14 residues. After removal of 4 bases from V and 2 bases from J, the junction contained 2 bases not matched to a gene. CDR1 and CDR2 from the germline V gene are SGHNT and YYREEE (reference sequence). The CDR3 bases are TGTGCCAGCAGCCTGGACAGGGGGCCCTACGAGCAGTACTTC. Translated: CASSLDRGPYEQYF.

The chain links TRBV25-1 to TRBJ1-1, with D unclear. Between the trimmed V and J ends, which lost 6 bases and 0 bases, there was a span of 5 bases. The length of the CDR3 is 12 residues. Germline values: CDR1 MGHDK, CDR2 SYGVNS. CDR3 DNA sequence: TGTGCCAGCAGCTACTTGAACACTGAAGCTTTCTTT. Residues: CASSYLNTEAFF.

A word on this clone: Different DNA sequences within this sample yield the same CDR3. The chain employs TRBV5-1 and TRBJ1-4, with 7 nucleotides matching TRBD1. V dropped 5 bases and J dropped 0; count of bases not matched to a gene: 1. This CDR3 contains 14 residues. Germline V gene lookup returns CDR1 SGHRS and CDR2 YFSETQ. CDR3 nucleotides: TGCGCCAGCAGGCAGGGGGCAACTAATGAAAAACTGTTTTTT. Translation: CASRQGATNEKLFF.

This chain links TRBV28 with TRBJ1-5; D unclear. The germline V gene has CDR1 MDHEN and CDR2 SYDVKM. This CDR3 spans 15 amino acids. Trimming removed 4 bases from V and 7 bases from J, with 17 bases in between. The CDR3 is CASSSVQVGEQPQHF. As DNA, the CDR3 is TGTGCCAGCAGTTCGGTCCAGGTTGGGGAGCAGCCCCAGCATTTT. Using reference TRBV28 and TRBJ1-5 for the parts outside the CDR3, the full variable domain is DVKVTQSSRYLVKRTGEKVFLECVQDMDHENMFWYRQDPGLGLRLIYFSYDVKMKEKGDIPEGYSVSREKKERFSLILESASTNQTSMYLCASSSVQVGEQPQHFGDGTRLSIL.

The V and J genes are TRBV5-1 and TRBJ1-2; D perhaps matches TRBD1 (6 bases). The V gene lost 4 bases and the J gene lost 8 bases, with 21 bases spanning the gap. CDR1 and CDR2 (germline): SGHRS, YFSETQ. The CDR3 has 15 amino acids. The CDR3 coding sequence is TGCGCCAGCAGCCCAACCTCTGTACTCCAGGGGGGCTACACCTTC. Translated, it gives CASSPTSVLQGGYTF. Full variable domain (outside the CDR3, taken from reference TRBV5-1 and TRBJ1-2): KAGVTQTPRYLIKTRGQQVTLSCSPISGHRSVSWYQQTPGQGLQFLFEYFSETQRNKGNFPGRFSGRQFSNSRSEMNVSTLELGDSALYLCASSPTSVLQGGYTFGSGTRLTVV.